The 2 T cell receptor beta chains in this list originate from one sample, sequenced in a study of blood T cells in healthy people across ages (dated by TCRdb to about 2015). The method was 5' RACE. The instrument was an Illumina HiSeq 2500. A second PCR of roughly 7 to 11 cycles was performed with a sample-barcoded 5' primer and a J-beta primer mix. TCRdb trimmed public reads at Q25 via fastp, called clones via MiXCR and kept in-frame beta chains. Identical CDR3 proteins give one entry, which carries the most common genes and DNA. In this sample the table shows about 510,000 distinct CDR3 sequences, about 26% of which occur a single time. Clones ranked in the top ten supply 3% to 4.5% of the sample. In addition, the sample was reused for a study of T cells of mothers and their children.

Source material: blood. The receptors here all came from a boy between 2 and 10 years old in good health.

This clonotype was seen a few times. The V gene is TRBV28, the J gene TRBJ1-5; D call uncertain. The ends were cut back, 5 bases at V and 9 bases at J, with 17 bases in the middle. The CDR3 is 14 residues long. Germline V gives CDR1 MDHEN, CDR2 SYDVKM. CDR3 sequence (DNA): TGTGCCAGCAGTCCCCTTGGGCGCGATCGGCCCCAGCATTTT. It translates to CASSPLGRDRPQHF.

V is TRBV2 and J is TRBJ2-1, with TRBD2 matching over 13 bases. The J call may not be correct, given that the DNA end is closer to TRBJ2-7. The length of the CDR3 is 14 residues. The germline gives CDR1 SNHLY, CDR2 FYNNEI. CDR3 nucleotide sequence: TGTGCCAGCATTAGGACTAGCGGGAGCTACGAGCAGTACTTC. It yields the protein CASIRTSGSYEQYF.